The clone carrying this T cell receptor (beta chain) has a single count. The antigen remains unidentified. The sample belongs to a study of lymphopenia after photon versus proton radiotherapy. The protocol was immunoSEQ multiplex PCR, while the TCRdb copy is restricted to in-frame clones and leaves out a portion. In the table there are tens of thousands of clones, around four fifths of which are singletons. Germline V gene sequence: CDR1 SGDLS, CDR2 YYNGEE. The CDR3 spans 16 residues. V lost 4 bases to trimming and J lost 0 bases, with 14 bases between them. Study-level points and caveats: Oligoclonal CD8+ Temra expansion after nadir drove photon patients' diversity drop. Proton therapy kept repertoires fairly stable, unlike photons, which gained effector/memory cells. In patients who died, overall survival fell as post-nadir TCR diversity dropped more. Better survival with proton therapy was suggested as possible, not demonstrated.

This sequence originates from a woman in her seventies with pancreatic cancer. This chain joins TRBV9 and TRBJ2-4; TRBD1 or TRBD2 may be the D gene (5 bases each). Source: peripheral blood, taken from a patient treated with proton-based radiotherapy. CDR3 sequence (DNA): TGTGCCAGCAGCCCGAGGGACGGATTAGCCAAAAACATTCAGTACTTC. Residues: CASSPRDGLAKNIQYF.